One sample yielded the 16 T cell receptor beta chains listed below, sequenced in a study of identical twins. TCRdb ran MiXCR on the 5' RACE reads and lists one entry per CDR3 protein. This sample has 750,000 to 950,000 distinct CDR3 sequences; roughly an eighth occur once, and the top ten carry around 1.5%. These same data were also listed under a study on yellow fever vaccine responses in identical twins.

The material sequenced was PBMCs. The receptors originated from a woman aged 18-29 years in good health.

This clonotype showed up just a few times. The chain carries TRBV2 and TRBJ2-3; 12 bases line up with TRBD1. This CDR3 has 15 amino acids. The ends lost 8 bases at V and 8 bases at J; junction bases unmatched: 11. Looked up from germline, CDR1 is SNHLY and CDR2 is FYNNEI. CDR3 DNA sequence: TGTGCCAGCTTACGTCCCGGGACAGGGGGCAGTACGCAGTATTTT. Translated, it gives CASLRPGTGGSTQYF.

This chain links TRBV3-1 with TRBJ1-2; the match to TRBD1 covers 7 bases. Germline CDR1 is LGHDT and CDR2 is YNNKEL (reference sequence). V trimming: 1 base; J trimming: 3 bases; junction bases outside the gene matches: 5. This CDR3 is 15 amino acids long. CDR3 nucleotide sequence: TGTGCCAGCAGCCAAGGATCTCAGGGGGACTATGGCTACACCTTC. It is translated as CASSQGSQGDYGYTF.

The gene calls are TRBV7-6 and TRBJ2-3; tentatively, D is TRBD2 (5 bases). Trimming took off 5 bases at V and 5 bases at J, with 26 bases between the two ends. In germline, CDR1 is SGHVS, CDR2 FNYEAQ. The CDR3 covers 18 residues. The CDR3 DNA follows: TGTGCCAGCAGCAAGGACGGACTCAGTTCGGCCCTTCAAGATACGCAGTATTTT. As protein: CASSKDGLSSALQDTQYF.

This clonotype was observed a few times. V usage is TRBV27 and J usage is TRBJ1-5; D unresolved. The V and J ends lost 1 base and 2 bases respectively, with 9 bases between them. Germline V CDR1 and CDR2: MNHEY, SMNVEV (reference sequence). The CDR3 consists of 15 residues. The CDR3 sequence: CASSLWPSGNQPQHF. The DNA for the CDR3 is TGTGCCAGCAGTTTATGGCCCTCAGGCAATCAGCCCCAGCATTTT.

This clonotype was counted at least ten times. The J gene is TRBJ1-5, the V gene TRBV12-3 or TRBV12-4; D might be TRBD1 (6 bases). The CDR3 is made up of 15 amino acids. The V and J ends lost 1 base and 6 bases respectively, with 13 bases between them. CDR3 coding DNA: TGTGCCAGCAGTTTAGGTTCGAGGGGGACTCAGCCCCAGCATTTT. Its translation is CASSLGSRGTQPQHF.

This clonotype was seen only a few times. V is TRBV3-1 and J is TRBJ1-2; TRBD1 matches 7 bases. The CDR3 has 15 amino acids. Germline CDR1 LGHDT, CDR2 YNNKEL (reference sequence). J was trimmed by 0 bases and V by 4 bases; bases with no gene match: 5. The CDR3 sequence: CASSRDRVANYGYTF. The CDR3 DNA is TGTGCCAGCAGCCGAGACAGGGTAGCTAACTATGGCTACACCTTC. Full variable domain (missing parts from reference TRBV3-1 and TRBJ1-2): DTAVSQTPKYLVTQMGNDKSIKCEQNLGHDTMYWYKQDSKKFLKIMFSYNNKELIINETVPNRFSPKSPDKAHLNLHINSLELGDSAVYFCASSRDRVANYGYTFGSGTRLTVV.

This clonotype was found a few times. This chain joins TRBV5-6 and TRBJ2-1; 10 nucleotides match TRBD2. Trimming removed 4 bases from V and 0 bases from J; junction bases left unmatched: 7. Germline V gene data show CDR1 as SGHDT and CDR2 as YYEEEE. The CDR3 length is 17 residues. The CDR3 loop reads CASSALASGSSYNEQFF. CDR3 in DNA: TGTGCCAGCAGCGCGTTGGCTAGCGGGAGCTCCTACAATGAGCAGTTCTTC. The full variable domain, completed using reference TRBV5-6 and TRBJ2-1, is DAGVTQSPTHLIKTRGQQVTLRCSPKSGHDTVSWYQQALGQGPQFIFQYYEEEERQRGNFPDRFSGHQFPNYSSELNVNALLLGDSALYLCASSALASGSSYNEQFFGPGTRLTVL.

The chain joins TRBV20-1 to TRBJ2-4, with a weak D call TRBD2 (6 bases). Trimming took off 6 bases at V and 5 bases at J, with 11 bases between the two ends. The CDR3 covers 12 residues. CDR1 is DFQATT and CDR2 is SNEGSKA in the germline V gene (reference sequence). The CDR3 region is CSARLAQNIQYF. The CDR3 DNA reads TGCAGTGCAAGGCTAGCGCAAAACATTCAGTACTTC.

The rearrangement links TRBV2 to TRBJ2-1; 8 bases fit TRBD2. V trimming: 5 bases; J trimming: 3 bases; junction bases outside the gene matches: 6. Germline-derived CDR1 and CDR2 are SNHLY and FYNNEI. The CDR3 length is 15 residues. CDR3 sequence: CASSRAGDFYNEQFF. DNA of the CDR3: TGTGCCAGCAGTCGAGCGGGAGATTTCTACAATGAGCAGTTCTTC.

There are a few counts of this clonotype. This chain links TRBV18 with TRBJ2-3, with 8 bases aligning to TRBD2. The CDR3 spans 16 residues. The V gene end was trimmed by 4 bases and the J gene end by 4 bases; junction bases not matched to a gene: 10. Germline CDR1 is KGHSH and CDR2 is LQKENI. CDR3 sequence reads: CASSLARGLAADTQYF. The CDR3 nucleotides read TGTGCCAGCTCACTTGCTAGAGGACTAGCAGCAGATACGCAGTATTTT. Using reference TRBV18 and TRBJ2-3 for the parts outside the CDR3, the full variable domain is NAGVMQNPRHLVRRRGQEARLRCSPMKGHSHVYWYRQLPEEGLKFMVYLQKENIIDESGMPKERFSAEFPKEGPSILRIQQVVRGDSAAYFCASSLARGLAADTQYFGPGTRLTVL.

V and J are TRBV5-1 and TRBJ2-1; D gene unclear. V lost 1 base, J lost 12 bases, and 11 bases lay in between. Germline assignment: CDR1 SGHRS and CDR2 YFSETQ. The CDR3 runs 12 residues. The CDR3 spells CASSLSGSGQFF. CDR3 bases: TGCGCCAGCAGCTTGTCCGGGTCTGGGCAGTTCTTC.

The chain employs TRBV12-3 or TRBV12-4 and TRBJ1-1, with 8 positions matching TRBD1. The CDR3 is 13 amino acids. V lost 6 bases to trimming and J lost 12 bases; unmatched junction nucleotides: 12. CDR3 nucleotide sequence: TGTGCCAGCAGAGGCCGTACAGGGGGGAAGACTTTCTTT. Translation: CASRGRTGGKTFF.

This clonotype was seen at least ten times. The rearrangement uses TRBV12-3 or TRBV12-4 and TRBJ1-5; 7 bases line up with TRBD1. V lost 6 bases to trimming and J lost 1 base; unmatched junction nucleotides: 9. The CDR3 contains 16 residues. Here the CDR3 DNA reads TGTGCCAGCAGCCCTACTCCCAGGGGGAGCAATCAGCCCCAGCATTTT. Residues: CASSPTPRGSNQPQHF.

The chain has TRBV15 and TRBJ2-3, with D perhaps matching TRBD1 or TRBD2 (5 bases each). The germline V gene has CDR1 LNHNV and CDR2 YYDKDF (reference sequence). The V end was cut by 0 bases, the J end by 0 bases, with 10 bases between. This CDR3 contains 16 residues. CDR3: CATSREGDPSTDTQYF. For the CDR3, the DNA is TGTGCCACCAGCAGAGAGGGGGACCCAAGCACAGATACGCAGTATTTT.

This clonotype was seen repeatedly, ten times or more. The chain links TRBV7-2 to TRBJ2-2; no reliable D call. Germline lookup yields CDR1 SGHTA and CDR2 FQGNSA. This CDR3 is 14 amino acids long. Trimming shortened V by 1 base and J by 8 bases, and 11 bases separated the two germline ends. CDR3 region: CASSLGPLGGELFF. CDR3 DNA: TGTGCCAGCAGCTTAGGGCCTCTGGGAGGGGAGCTGTTTTTT.

The CDR3 spells CASSQDPWLAGVIKETQYF. CDR3 sequence (DNA): TGTGCCAGCAGCCAAGATCCCTGGCTAGCGGGGGTGATAAAGGAGACCCAGTACTTC. This chain links TRBV4-2 with TRBJ2-5; 10 bases map to TRBD2. The germline gives CDR1 LGHNA, CDR2 YNFKEQ. The CDR3 loop spans 19 amino acids. J was trimmed by 5 bases and V by 0 bases; bases with no gene match: 15.